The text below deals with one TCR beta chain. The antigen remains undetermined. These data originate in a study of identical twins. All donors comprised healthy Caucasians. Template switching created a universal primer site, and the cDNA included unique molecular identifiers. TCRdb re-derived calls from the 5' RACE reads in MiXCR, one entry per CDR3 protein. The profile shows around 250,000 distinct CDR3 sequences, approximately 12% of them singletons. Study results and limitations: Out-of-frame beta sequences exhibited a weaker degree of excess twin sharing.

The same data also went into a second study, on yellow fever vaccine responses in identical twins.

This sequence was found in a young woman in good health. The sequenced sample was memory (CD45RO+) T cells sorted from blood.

Written as DNA, the CDR3 is TGCGCCAGCAGCCAAGATGGGGCGGCAAGGTCCTATGGCTACACCTTC. Translation: CASSQDGAARSYGYTF. This sequence joins TRBV4-3 and TRBJ1-2, with a possible D match to TRBD1 (5 bases). The CDR3 contains 16 residues. The V gene lost 0 bases and the J gene lost 4 bases, with 15 bases spanning the gap. Germline CDR1 LGHNA, CDR2 YSLEER.